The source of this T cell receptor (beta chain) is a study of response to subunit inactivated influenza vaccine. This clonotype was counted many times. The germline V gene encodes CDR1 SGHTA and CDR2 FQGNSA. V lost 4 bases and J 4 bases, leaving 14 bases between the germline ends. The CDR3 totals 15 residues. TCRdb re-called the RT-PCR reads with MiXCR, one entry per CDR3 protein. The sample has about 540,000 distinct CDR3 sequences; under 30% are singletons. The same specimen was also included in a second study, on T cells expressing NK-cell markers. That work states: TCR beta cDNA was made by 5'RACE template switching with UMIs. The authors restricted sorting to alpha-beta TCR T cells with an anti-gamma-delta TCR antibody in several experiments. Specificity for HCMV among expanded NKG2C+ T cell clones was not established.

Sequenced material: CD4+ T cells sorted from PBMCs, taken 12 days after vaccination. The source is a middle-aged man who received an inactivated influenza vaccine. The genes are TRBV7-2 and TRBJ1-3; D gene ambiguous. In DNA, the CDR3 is TGTGCCAGCAGCTCCTCACCTAATCCCGGAAACACCATATATTTT. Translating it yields CASSSSPNPGNTIYF. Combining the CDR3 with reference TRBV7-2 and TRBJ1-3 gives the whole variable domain GAGVSQSPSNKVTEKGKDVELRCDPISGHTALYWYRQSLGQGLEFLIYFQGNSAPDKSGLPSDRFSAERTGGSVSTLTIQRTQQEDSAVYLCASSSSPNPGNTIYFGEGSWLTVV.